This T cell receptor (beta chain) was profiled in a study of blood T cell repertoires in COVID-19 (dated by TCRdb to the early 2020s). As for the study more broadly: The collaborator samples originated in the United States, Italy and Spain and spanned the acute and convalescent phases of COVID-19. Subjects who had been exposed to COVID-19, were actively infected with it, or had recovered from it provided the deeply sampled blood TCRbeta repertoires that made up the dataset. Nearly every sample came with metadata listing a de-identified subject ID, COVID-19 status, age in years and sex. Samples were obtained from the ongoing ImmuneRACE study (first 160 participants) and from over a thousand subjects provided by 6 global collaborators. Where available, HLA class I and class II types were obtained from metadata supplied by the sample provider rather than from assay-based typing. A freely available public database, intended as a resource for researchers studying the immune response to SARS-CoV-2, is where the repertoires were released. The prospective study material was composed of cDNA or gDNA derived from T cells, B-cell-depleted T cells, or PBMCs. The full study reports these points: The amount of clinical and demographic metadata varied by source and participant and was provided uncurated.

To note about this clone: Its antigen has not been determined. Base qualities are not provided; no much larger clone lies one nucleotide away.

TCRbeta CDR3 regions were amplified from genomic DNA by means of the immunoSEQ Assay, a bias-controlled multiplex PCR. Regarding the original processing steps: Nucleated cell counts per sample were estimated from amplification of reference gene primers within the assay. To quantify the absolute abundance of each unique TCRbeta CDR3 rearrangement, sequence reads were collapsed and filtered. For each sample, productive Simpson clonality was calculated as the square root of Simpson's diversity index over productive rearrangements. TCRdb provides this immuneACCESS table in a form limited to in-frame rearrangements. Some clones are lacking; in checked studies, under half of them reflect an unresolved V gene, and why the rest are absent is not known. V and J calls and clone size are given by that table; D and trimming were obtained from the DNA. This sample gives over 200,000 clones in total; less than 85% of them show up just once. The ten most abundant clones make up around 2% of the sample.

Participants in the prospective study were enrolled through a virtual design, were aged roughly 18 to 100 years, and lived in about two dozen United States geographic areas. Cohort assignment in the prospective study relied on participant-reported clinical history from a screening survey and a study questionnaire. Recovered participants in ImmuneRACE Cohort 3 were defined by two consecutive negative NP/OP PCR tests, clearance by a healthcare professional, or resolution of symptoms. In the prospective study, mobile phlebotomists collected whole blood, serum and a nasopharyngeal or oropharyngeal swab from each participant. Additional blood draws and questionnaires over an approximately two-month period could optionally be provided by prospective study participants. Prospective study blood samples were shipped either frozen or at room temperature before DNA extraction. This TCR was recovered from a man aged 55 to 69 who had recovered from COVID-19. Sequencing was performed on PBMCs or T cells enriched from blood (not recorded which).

The encoded CDR3 is CASSRTSGGSSSYEQYF. The base sequence is TGTGCCAGCAGCCGGACTAGCGGGGGGTCTAGCTCCTACGAGCAGTACTTC. Recombination connected TRBV4-2 to TRBJ2-7; 14 central bases correspond to TRBD2. The CDR3 starts with the cysteine, ends with the phenylalanine, and has 17 residues. Only CDR3 DNA is held: 51 bases, read in frame from base 1. V loses 4 bases at its end and J loses 0 bases; junction bases beyond the gene matches: 5. CDR1 and CDR2 are read off the germline V gene as LGHNA and YNFKEQ.